This note documents a single TCR beta chain sequence. Its antigen is unknown. The V gene's germline CDR1 is MNHEY and CDR2 SVGEGT. The CDR3 totals 15 residues. The sample is drawn from a study of CXCR3-negative and CXCR3-positive naive CD8 T cells. The authors made the TRB cDNA libraries by 5' RACE using UMI labels. TCRdb reworked the 5' RACE reads into one entry per CDR3 protein, no DNA. The sample has 50,000 to 65,000 distinct CDR3 sequences. Findings of the study overall: Diversity was high in both naive subsets and much lower in memory cells. In cryopreserved cells, CXCR3 expression partially decreased, and fresh PBMCs were used in most assays.

The chain couples TRBV6-2 or TRBV6-3 to TRBJ2-1. The TCR was taken from a human donor in good health. Some clones in this sample may be carry-over from other donors' samples. The sequencing sample was made of naive CXCR3- CD8+ T cells from blood. Subset defined: CD45RO-CCR7+CD27+CD95- naive CD8+ T cells lacking CXCR3 (TNR3-). CDR3 loop: CASSYSGPSYNEQFF.